This T cell receptor beta chain was obtained from a study of liver allograft versus peripheral blood T cells. Study details: Within transplanted livers, the T cell receptor repertoires were examined and compared against the repertoires present in the peripheral blood of liver transplant recipients.

TCRdb reanalysed the reads using MiXCR and keeps one entry per CDR3 protein. The table has 500 to 700 distinct CDR3 sequences, approximately 15% seen once. This clonotype is termed large. The target antigen is unknown. The germline gives CDR1 SQVTM, CDR2 ANQGSEA. This CDR3 is built from 16 residues. The J segment lost 5 bases and the V segment lost 7 bases, leaving 19 bases of the junction unmatched. Regarding the study as a whole: Reportedly, the T cell receptor repertoires present inside liver allografts differed from those in peripheral blood.

The V call is TRBV29-1, the J call TRBJ1-2, with 7 bases matching TRBD1. This receptor was obtained from a human patient who had a liver transplant. Some of the T cells may derive from the graft donor. CDR3 DNA: TGCAGCGCCCGGGACAGTTATACCCCTAGCACATATGGCTACACCTTC. It codes for CSARDSYTPSTYGYTF.